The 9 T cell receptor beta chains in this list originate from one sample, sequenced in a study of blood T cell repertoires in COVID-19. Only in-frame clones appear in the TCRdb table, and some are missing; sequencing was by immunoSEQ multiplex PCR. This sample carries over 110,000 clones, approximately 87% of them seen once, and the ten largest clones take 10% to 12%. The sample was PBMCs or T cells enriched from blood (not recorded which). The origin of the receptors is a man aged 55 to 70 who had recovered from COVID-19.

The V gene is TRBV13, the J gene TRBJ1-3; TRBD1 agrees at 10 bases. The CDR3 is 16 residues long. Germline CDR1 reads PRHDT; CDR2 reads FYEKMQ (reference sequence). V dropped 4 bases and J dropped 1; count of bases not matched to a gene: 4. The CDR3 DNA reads TGTGCCAGCAGCTCACCGGGACAGGGGTCTGGAAACACCATATATTTT. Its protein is CASSSPGQGSGNTIYF. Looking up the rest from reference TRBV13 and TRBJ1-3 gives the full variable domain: AAGVIQSPRHLIKEKRETATLKCYPIPRHDTVYWYQQGPGQDPQFLISFYEKMQSDKGSIPDRFSAQQFSDYHSELNMSSLELGDSALYFCASSSPGQGSGNTIYFGEGSWLTVV.

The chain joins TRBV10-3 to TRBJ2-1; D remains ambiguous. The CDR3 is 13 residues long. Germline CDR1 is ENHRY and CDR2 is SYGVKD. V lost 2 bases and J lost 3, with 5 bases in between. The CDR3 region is CAISEDNYNEQFF. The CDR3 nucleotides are TGTGCCATCAGTGAGGACAACTACAATGAGCAGTTCTTC.

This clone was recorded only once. This chain's CDR3 is CASSPGTVSEKLFF. As DNA, the CDR3 is TGTGCCAGCTCCCCCGGGACAGTATCCGAAAAACTGTTTTTT. The genes are TRBV18 and TRBJ1-4, with TRBD1 identical over 7 bases. The CDR3 totals 14 residues. Germline CDR1 KGHSH, CDR2 LQKENI. V was pared by 6 bases and J by 8 bases, with 9 bases of the junction left unmatched.

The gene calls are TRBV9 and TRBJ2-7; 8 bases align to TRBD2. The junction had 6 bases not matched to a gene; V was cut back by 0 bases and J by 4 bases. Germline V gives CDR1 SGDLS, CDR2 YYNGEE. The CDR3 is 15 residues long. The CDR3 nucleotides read TGTGCCAGCAGCGTAGATGGTAGCGGGGTTTACGAGCAGTACTTC. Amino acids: CASSVDGSGVYEQYF.

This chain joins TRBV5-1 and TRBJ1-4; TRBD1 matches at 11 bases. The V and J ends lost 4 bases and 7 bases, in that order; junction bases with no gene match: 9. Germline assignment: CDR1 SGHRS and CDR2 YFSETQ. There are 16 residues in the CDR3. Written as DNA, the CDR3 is TGCGCCAGCAGCCATCCGCCGGGACAGGGGGTTGAAAAACTGTTTTTT. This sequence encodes CASSHPPGQGVEKLFF.

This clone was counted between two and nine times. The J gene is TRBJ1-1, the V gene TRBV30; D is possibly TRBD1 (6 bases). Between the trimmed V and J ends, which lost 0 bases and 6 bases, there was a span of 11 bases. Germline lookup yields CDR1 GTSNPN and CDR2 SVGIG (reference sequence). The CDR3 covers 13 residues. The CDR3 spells CAWSVQGLPEAFF. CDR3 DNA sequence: TGTGCCTGGAGTGTACAGGGATTGCCTGAAGCTTTCTTT. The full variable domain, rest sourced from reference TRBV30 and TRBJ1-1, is SQTIHQWPATLVQPVGSPLSLECTVEGTSNPNLYWYRQAAGRGLQLLFYSVGIGQISSEVPQNLSASRPQDRQFILSSKKLLLSDSGFYLCAWSVQGLPEAFFGQGTRLTVV.

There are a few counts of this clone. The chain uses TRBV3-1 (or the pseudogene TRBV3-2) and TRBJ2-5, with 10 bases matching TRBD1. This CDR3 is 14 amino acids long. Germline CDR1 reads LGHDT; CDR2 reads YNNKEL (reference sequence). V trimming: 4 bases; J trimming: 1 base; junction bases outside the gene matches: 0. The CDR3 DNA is TGTGCCAGCAGCCGGACAGGGGGCCAAGAGACCCAGTACTTC. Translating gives CASSRTGGQETQYF.

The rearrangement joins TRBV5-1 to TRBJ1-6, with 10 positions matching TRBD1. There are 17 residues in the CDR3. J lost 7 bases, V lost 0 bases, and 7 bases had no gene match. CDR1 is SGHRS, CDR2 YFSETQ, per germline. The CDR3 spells CASSLGETGGRNSPLHF. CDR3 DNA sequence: TGCGCCAGCAGCTTGGGAGAGACAGGGGGCAGGAATTCACCCCTCCACTTT.

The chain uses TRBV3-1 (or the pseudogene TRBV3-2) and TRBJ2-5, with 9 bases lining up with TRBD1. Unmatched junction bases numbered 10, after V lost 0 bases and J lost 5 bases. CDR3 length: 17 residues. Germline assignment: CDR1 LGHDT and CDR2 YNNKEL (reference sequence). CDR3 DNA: TGTGCCAGCAGCCAAGATTCCGGACAGGGGATGGACGAGACCCAGTACTTC. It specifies CASSQDSGQGMDETQYF.